These 30 T cell receptor beta chains share one sample of origin, sequenced in a study of T cells after yellow fever vaccination. TCRdb ran MiXCR on the 5' RACE reads and lists one entry per CDR3 protein. The table has around 320,000 distinct CDR3 sequences, over 3.5% seen once. The specimen was PBMCs, collected 15 days after the yellow fever booster vaccination. The receptor set was obtained from a young man who received the YFV17D yellow fever vaccine.

A few counts support this clonotype. V and J are TRBV2 and TRBJ1-2, with D unclear. The ends were cut back, 8 bases at V and 12 bases at J, with 10 bases in the middle. Looked up from germline, CDR1 is SNHLY and CDR2 is FYNNEI. The CDR3 consists of 9 residues. CDR3 amino acids: CASATLDTF. The CDR3 bases are TGTGCCAGCGCGACGTTAGACACCTTC.

This clonotype came up many times. The chain recombines TRBV5-4 with TRBJ1-1; no definite D call. CDR3 length: 14 amino acids. Per germline, CDR1 SGHNT and CDR2 YYREEE (reference sequence). The ends were cut back, 0 bases at V and 6 bases at J, with 12 bases in the middle. The CDR3 nucleotides read TGTGCCAGCAGCTTGGTGGAGGGAACTCCTGAAGCTTTCTTT. It codes for CASSLVEGTPEAFF.

There are a few counts of this clonotype. The genes are TRBV29-1 and TRBJ1-3; D might be TRBD1 (5 bases). Germline V gene sequence: CDR1 SQVTM, CDR2 ANQGSEA. The CDR3 has 13 amino acids. The ends were cut back, 4 bases at V and 1 base at J, with 8 bases in the middle. The CDR3 nucleotides are TGCAGCGTTGTTGGGGGATCTGGAAACACCATATATTTT. Translated: CSVVGGSGNTIYF.

The table lists this clonotype with many counts. V and J are TRBV12-3 or TRBV12-4 and TRBJ2-3, with D possibly matching TRBD2 (5 bases). V was pared by 5 bases and J by 0 bases, with 15 bases between. CDR3 length: 16 amino acids. CDR3 amino acids: CASSPLGSGSTDTQYF. The CDR3, as DNA: TGTGCCAGCAGTCCCTTGGGGAGCGGAAGCACAGATACGCAGTATTTT.

This clonotype has more than one count but fewer than ten. The V and J genes are TRBV4-1 and TRBJ2-5; tentative D call: TRBD2 (5 bases). The germline V gene has CDR1 MGHRA and CDR2 YSYEKL. Trimming cost V 0 bases and J 9 bases, with 14 bases left between them. The CDR3 totals 14 residues. CDR3 in DNA: TGCGCCAGCAGCCAAGAGGAGGACCAAAGAGCCCAGTACTTC. Its translation: CASSQEEDQRAQYF.

This clonotype was seen at least ten times. The chain is built from TRBV4-1 and TRBJ1-5; unclear D gene. Looked up from germline, CDR1 is MGHRA and CDR2 is YSYEKL. The CDR3 runs 13 residues. Trimming took off 4 bases at V and 8 bases at J, with 12 bases between the two ends. The CDR3 DNA is TGCGCCAGCAGCCGACAACGGGGTAAGCCCCAGCATTTT. Encoded protein: CASSRQRGKPQHF.

This clonotype came up a few times. The chain is built from TRBV6-6 and TRBJ2-1; D unclear. This CDR3 is built from 14 residues. Germline CDR1 is MNHNY and CDR2 is SVGAGI (reference sequence). V lost 6 bases and J 7 bases, leaving 16 bases between the germline ends. The CDR3 reads CASSPFDWLNEQFF. Written as DNA, the CDR3 is TGTGCCAGCAGCCCCTTTGACTGGTTAAATGAGCAGTTCTTC.

This clonotype has ten or more counts. This chain links TRBV6-2 or TRBV6-3 with TRBJ1-1; D gene unclear. Trimming stripped 7 bases from V and 11 bases from J, with 20 bases between. The CDR3 totals 13 residues. Germline loops: CDR1 MNHEY, CDR2 SVGEGT. The CDR3 reads CASNPEEGIWAFF. The CDR3, as DNA: TGTGCCAGCAACCCCGAAGAGGGTATCTGGGCTTTCTTT.

There are many counts of this clonotype. The chain joins TRBV20-1 to TRBJ2-3; D is unclear. V lost 5 bases and J 10 bases, leaving 13 bases between the germline ends. Germline assignment: CDR1 DFQATT and CDR2 SNEGSKA (reference sequence). The CDR3 has 11 amino acids. The CDR3 spells CSAGVAWAQYF. The CDR3 DNA reads TGCAGTGCTGGAGTGGCCTGGGCGCAGTATTTT.

In this sample, this clonotype turned up many times. This chain links TRBV3-1 with TRBJ2-3; D is ambiguous. Germline lookup yields CDR1 LGHDT and CDR2 YNNKEL (reference sequence). The V gene lost 0 bases and the J gene lost 1 base, with 8 bases spanning the gap. This CDR3 is built from 15 residues. Here the CDR3 reads CASSQDVVRTDTQYF. The DNA for the CDR3 is TGTGCCAGCAGCCAAGATGTAGTACGCACAGATACGCAGTATTTT.

The CDR3 bases are TGTGCCAGCAGTCCCCGGCTGGGGTCGGGTGGCTACACCTTC. It is translated as CASSPRLGSGGYTF. The rearrangement uses TRBV5-5 and TRBJ1-2; D unclear. Germline CDR1 SGHKS, CDR2 YYEKEE (reference sequence). The CDR3 length is 14 residues. V was pared by 5 bases and J by 7 bases, with 18 bases between.

This clonotype was observed many times. This sequence joins TRBV4-1 and TRBJ1-1; possible D gene TRBD1, 6 bases. The CDR3 extends over 17 amino acids. Trimming shortened V by 1 base and J by 2 bases, and 17 bases separated the two germline ends. CDR1 and CDR2 (germline): MGHRA, YSYEKL. The CDR3 region has the DNA TGCGCCAGCAGCCAAGTCGACTTCCGGACAGCAAACACTGAAGCTTTCTTT. This codes for CASSQVDFRTANTEAFF.

The V call is TRBV7-9, the J call TRBJ1-1, with a tentative D call TRBD1 (5 bases). The germline CDR1 and CDR2 sequences are SEHNR and FQNEAQ (reference sequence). V was cut by 2 bases and J by 4 bases, with 14 bases left in between. This CDR3 has 15 residues. CDR3 amino acids: CASSLTYTGITEAFF. Here the CDR3 DNA reads TGTGCCAGCAGCTTAACCTACACAGGAATCACTGAAGCTTTCTTT.

This clonotype was recorded at least ten times. The chain recombines TRBV12-3 or TRBV12-4 with TRBJ2-7; possible D gene TRBD2, 5 bases. Between the trimmed V and J ends, which lost 3 bases and 7 bases, there was a span of 13 bases. This CDR3 is built from 13 residues. This CDR3 reads CASSFNEGYEQYV. In nucleotides, the CDR3 is TGTGCCAGCAGTTTCAACGAGGGCTATGAGCAGTACGTC.

This sequence joins TRBV29-1 and TRBJ1-5; 8 bases agree with TRBD1. The V and J ends lost 5 bases and 0 bases, in that order; junction bases with no gene match: 6. The CDR3 loop spans 15 amino acids. Germline V CDR1 and CDR2: SQVTM, ANQGSEA. CDR3 loop: CSVRQGSDSNQPQHF. In DNA, the CDR3 is TGCAGCGTTAGACAGGGGTCAGATAGCAATCAGCCCCAGCATTTT.

V usage is TRBV24-1 and J usage is TRBJ2-2; a weak D match, TRBD2 (5 bases). CDR3 length equals 16 residues. The germline gives CDR1 KGHDR, CDR2 SFDVKD. Trimming pared 2 bases from V and 1 base from J, leaving 10 bases between. The CDR3 protein is CATSDSDGKNTGELFF. In DNA, the CDR3 is TGTGCCACCAGTGATTCGGACGGGAAGAACACCGGGGAGCTGTTTTTT.

This clonotype has at least ten counts. The chain combines TRBV12-3 or TRBV12-4 with TRBJ1-1; TRBD1 matches 7 bases. CDR3 length: 14 amino acids. The V gene end was trimmed by 7 bases and the J gene end by 2 bases; junction bases not matched to a gene: 7. CDR3 protein: CASNPGTDNTEAFF. The CDR3 DNA follows: TGTGCCAGCAACCCCGGGACAGATAACACTGAAGCTTTCTTT.

Only a few counts were recorded for this clonotype. This chain links TRBV29-1 with TRBJ1-4, with a possible D match to TRBD1 (5 bases). The CDR3 length is 14 residues. Germline-derived CDR1 and CDR2 are SQVTM and ANQGSEA. Trimming removed 5 bases from V and 0 bases from J, with 10 bases in between. CDR3 region: CSVSGPTTNEKLFF. Written as DNA, the CDR3 is TGCAGCGTTTCGGGGCCCACAACTAATGAAAAACTGTTTTTT.

This clonotype was found many times. J is TRBJ1-2 and V is TRBV6-6; D ambiguous. CDR3 length equals 11 residues. The germline CDR1 and CDR2 sequences are MNHNY and SVGAGI (reference sequence). The V end was cut by 5 bases, the J end by 4 bases, with 5 bases between. CDR3 nucleotide sequence: TGTGCCAGCAGTGAAGGCTATGGCTACACCTTC. Translation: CASSEGYGYTF.

In this sample, this clonotype turned up many times. The V gene is TRBV6-2 or TRBV6-3, the J gene TRBJ2-7; 7 bases fit TRBD1. The V gene's germline CDR1 is MNHEY and CDR2 SVGEGT. The ends lost 0 bases at V and 6 bases at J; junction bases unmatched: 8. The CDR3 covers 15 residues. In DNA, the CDR3 is TGTGCCAGCAGTTACTCCCCTAAAGGGGGCATCGAGCAGTACGTC. This sequence encodes CASSYSPKGGIEQYV.

In its sample, this clonotype was seen many times. The chain joins TRBV5-1 to TRBJ1-1, with 8 bases aligning to TRBD1. Germline CDR1 is SGHRS and CDR2 is YFSETQ. The CDR3 contains 14 residues. With 5 bases clipped from V and 6 bases from J, the junction kept 9 bases outside the gene matches. The CDR3 DNA is TGCGCCAGCAGGGACAGGGCCGAAGGTGCTGAAGCTTTCTTT. Amino acids: CASRDRAEGAEAFF.

This clonotype has a count of ten or more. The chain couples TRBV12-3 or TRBV12-4 to TRBJ1-5; 7 nucleotides match TRBD1. This CDR3 has 14 residues. With V trimmed by 11 bases and J by 4 bases, 11 bases remained unmatched. CDR3 loop: CAGESGGDNQPQHF. The CDR3 DNA reads TGTGCCGGAGAGTCAGGGGGGGATAATCAGCCCCAGCATTTT.

This chain links TRBV7-3 with TRBJ2-3, with 11 bases lining up with TRBD1. V trimming: 5 bases; J trimming: 3 bases; junction bases outside the gene matches: 7. From germline, CDR1 is SGHTA and CDR2 FQGTGA. CDR3 length: 16 residues. CDR3 residues: CASSQSRDRGTDTQYF. CDR3 sequence (DNA): TGTGCCAGCAGCCAGAGCCGGGACAGGGGGACAGATACGCAGTATTTT.

This clonotype was recorded many times. CDR3 sequence: CASSSGMGESYEQYF. For the CDR3, the DNA is TGTGCCAGCAGCTCTGGAATGGGGGAGTCCTACGAGCAGTACTTC. V is TRBV7-9 and J is TRBJ2-7, with D perhaps TRBD1 or TRBD2 (5 bases each). The CDR3 is made up of 15 amino acids. Germline CDR1 SEHNR, CDR2 FQNEAQ (reference sequence). V was pared by 4 bases and J by 1 base, with 14 bases between.

This clonotype was seen at least ten times. V gene TRBV28 combines with J gene TRBJ2-2; D gene unclear. With 3 bases removed from V and 6 bases from J, the gap between germline ends came to 5 bases. CDR1 MDHEN and CDR2 SYDVKM come from the germline V gene. The CDR3 has 12 amino acids. The CDR3 nucleotides read TGTGCCAGCAGTTTTATCCCCGGGGAGCTGTTTTTT. This translates into CASSFIPGELFF.

This clonotype showed up many times. The rearrangement joins TRBV10-3 to TRBJ1-1; the match to TRBD1 covers 7 bases. The CDR3 totals 12 residues. CDR1 is ENHRY and CDR2 is SYGVKD in the germline V gene. With V trimmed by 4 bases and J by 11 bases, 7 bases remained unmatched. CDR3 in amino acids: CAISVSQGSAFF. The CDR3 DNA reads TGTGCCATCAGTGTTTCACAGGGGTCTGCTTTCTTT.

This clonotype came up many times. This sequence joins TRBV9 and TRBJ2-1; TRBD1 aligns across 7 bases. V shed 5 bases, J shed 1 base, and the junction held 9 bases outside the gene matches. Germline CDR1 reads SGDLS; CDR2 reads YYNGEE. The CDR3 is made up of 16 amino acids. CDR3 region: CASSPNRGKSYNEQFF. In DNA form, the CDR3 reads TGTGCCAGCAGTCCCAACAGGGGCAAATCCTACAATGAGCAGTTCTTC. The variable domain in full, completed from reference TRBV9 and TRBJ2-1, reads DSGVTQTPKHLITATGQRVTLRCSPRSGDLSVYWYQQSLDQGLQFLIQYYNGEERAKGNILERFSAQQFPDLHSELNLSSLELGDSALYFCASSPNRGKSYNEQFFGPGTRLTVL.

This clonotype showed up many times. V gene TRBV10-3 combines with J gene TRBJ2-7, with 8 positions matching TRBD1. Germline values: CDR1 ENHRY, CDR2 SYGVKD. V lost 6 bases, J lost 2 bases, and 3 bases stayed unmatched. The CDR3 length is 13 residues. The CDR3 sequence: CAISATGAYEQYF. The DNA of the CDR3 is TGTGCCATCAGCGCGACAGGGGCCTACGAGCAGTACTTC.

This chain connects TRBV7-8 to TRBJ1-3, with no clear D. This CDR3 spans 16 amino acids. Germline V gene data show CDR1 as SGHVS and CDR2 as FQNEAQ. The V and J ends lost 4 bases and 3 bases respectively, with 16 bases between them. The DNA of the CDR3 is TGTGCCAGCAGCTCCCCCGGCAGAGCGATTGGAAACACCATATATTTT. Amino acid sequence: CASSSPGRAIGNTIYF.

The chain employs TRBV20-1 and TRBJ2-7; D ambiguous. This CDR3 is built from 12 residues. CDR1 and CDR2 from the germline V gene are DFQATT and SNEGSKA (reference sequence). Trimming took off 0 bases at V and 3 bases at J, with 6 bases between the two ends. The CDR3 loop reads CSARDLSYEQYF. Written as DNA, the CDR3 is TGCAGTGCTAGAGATTTGAGCTACGAGCAGTACTTC.